This T cell receptor (beta chain) was documented in a study of control samples from healthy donors and cancer patients. This table comes from immunoSEQ multiplex PCR, and its TCRdb copy is limited to in-frame clones, with some not included. This sample has about 100,000 clones, with about 90% found just once. This clonotype was sampled from a woman aged 45-59 years in good health. The sample comprised blood.

The CDR3 coding sequence is TGTGCCAGCAGTGGGGGAGAATTTTATCAGCCCCAGCATTTT. Translation gives CASSGGEFYQPQHF. The chain links TRBV2 to TRBJ1-5; D ambiguous. The V gene lost 4 bases and the J gene lost 5 bases, with 12 bases spanning the gap. Germline V gene data show CDR1 as SNHLY and CDR2 as FYNNEI. This CDR3 is built from 14 residues.